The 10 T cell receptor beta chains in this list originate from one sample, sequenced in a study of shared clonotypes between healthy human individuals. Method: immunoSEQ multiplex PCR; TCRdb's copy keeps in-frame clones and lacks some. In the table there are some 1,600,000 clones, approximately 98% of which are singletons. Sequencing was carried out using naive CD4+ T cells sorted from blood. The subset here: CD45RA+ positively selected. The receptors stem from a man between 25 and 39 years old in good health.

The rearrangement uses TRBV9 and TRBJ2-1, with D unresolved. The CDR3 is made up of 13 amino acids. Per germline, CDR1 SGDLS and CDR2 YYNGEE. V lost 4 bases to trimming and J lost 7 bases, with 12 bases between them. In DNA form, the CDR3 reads TGTGCCAGCAGCACCAGCGCGATAAATGAGCAGTTCTTC. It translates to CASSTSAINEQFF.

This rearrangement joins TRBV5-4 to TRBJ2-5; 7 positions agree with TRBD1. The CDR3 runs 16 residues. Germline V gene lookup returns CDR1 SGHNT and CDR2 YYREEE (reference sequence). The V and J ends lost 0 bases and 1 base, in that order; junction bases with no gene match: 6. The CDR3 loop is CASSLAKTGLQETQYF. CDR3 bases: TGTGCCAGCAGCTTGGCGAAGACAGGGCTCCAAGAGACCCAGTACTTC.

For the CDR3, the DNA is TGTGCCAGCTCGGCCGGGACAGGGGTAGGGAATACGCAGTATTTT. This codes for CASSAGTGVGNTQYF. The chain uses TRBV18 and TRBJ2-3, with TRBD1 identical over 10 bases. The CDR3 has 15 residues. V was pared by 6 bases and J by 7 bases, with 10 bases of the junction left unmatched. Germline CDR1 reads KGHSH; CDR2 reads LQKENI. Variable domain in full (rest from reference TRBV18 and TRBJ2-3): NAGVMQNPRHLVRRRGQEARLRCSPMKGHSHVYWYRQLPEEGLKFMVYLQKENIIDESGMPKERFSAEFPKEGPSILRIQQVVRGDSAAYFCASSAGTGVGNTQYFGPGTRLTVL.

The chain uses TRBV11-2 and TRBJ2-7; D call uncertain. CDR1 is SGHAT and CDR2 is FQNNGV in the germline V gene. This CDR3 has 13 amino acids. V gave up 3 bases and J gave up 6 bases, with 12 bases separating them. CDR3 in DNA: TGTGCCAGCAGCTTTACTCCGTCTTCCGAGCAGTACTTC. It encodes CASSFTPSSEQYF.

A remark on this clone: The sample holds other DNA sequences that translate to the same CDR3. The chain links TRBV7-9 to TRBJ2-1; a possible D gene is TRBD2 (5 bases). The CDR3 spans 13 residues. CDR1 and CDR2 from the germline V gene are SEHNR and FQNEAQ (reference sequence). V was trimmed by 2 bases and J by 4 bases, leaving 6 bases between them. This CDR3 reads CASSLSGYNEQFF. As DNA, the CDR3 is TGTGCCAGCAGCTTATCGGGGTACAATGAGCAGTTCTTC.

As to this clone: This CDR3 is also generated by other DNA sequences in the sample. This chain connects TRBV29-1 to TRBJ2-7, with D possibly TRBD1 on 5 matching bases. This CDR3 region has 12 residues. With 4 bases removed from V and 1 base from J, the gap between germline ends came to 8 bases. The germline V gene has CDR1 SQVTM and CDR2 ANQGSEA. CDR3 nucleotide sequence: TGCAGCGTTGGCCCAGGGTCCTACGAGCAGTACTTC. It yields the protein CSVGPGSYEQYF.

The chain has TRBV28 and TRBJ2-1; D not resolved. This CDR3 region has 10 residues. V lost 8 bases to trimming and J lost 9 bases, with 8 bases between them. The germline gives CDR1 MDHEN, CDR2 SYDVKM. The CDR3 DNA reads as TGTGCCAGCGGACCCTTTGAGCAGTTCTTC. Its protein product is CASGPFEQFF.

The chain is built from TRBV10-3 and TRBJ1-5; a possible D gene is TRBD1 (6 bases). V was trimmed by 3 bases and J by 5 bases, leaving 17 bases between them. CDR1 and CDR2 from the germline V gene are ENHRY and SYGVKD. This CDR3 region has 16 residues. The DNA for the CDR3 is TGTGCCATCAGTGAAGCGGCAGGGGTTGGCTATCAGCCCCAGCATTTT. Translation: CAISEAAGVGYQPQHF.

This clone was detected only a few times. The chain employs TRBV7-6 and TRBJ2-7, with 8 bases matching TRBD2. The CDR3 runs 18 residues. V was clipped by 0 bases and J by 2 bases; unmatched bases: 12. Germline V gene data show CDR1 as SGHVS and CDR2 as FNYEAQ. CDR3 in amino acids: CASSLAPTGRTSPYEQYF. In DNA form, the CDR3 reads TGTGCCAGCAGCTTAGCCCCGACCGGTAGGACTAGCCCCTACGAGCAGTACTTC.

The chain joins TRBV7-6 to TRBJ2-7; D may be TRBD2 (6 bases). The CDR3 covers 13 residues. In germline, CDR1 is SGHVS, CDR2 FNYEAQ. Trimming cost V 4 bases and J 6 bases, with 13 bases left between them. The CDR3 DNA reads TGTGCCAGCAGCTCAACGGGCGGGGTCGAGCAGTACTTC. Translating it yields CASSSTGGVEQYF. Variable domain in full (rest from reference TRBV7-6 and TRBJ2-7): GAGVSQSPRYKVTKRGQDVALRCDPISGHVSLYWYRQALGQGPEFLTYFNYEAQQDKSGLPNDRFSAERPEGSISTLTIQRTEQRDSAMYRCASSSTGGVEQYFGPGTRLTVT.